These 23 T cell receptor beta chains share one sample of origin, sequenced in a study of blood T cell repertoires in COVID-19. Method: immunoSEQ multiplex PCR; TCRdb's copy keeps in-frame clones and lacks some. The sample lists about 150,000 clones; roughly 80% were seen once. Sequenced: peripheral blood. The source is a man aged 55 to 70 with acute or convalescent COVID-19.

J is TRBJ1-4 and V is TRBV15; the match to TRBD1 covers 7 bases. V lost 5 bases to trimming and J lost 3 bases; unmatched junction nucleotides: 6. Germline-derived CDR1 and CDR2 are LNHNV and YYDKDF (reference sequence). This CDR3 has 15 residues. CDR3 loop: CATSRGTVANEKLFF. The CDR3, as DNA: TGTGCCACCAGCCGTGGGACAGTAGCTAATGAAAAACTGTTTTTT.

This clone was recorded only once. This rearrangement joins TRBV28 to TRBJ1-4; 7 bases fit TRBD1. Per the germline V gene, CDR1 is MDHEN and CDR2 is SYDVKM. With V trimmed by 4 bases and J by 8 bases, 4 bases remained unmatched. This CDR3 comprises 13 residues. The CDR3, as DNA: TGTGCCAGCAGTTCTGGACAGGAGGAAAAACTGTTTTTT. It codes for CASSSGQEEKLFF.

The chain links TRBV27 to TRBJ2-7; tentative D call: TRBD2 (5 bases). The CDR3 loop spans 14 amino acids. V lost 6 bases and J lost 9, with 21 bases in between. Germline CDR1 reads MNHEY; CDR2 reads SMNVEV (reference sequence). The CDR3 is CASSRAGSHVGQYF. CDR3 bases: TGTGCCAGCAGCCGGGCGGGCTCCCACGTGGGGCAGTACTTC.

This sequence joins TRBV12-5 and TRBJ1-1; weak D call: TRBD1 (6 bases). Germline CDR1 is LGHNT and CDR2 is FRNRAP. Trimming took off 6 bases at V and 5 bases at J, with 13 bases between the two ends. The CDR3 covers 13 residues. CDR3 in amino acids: CASGLEQGTEAFF. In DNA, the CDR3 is TGTGCTAGTGGGCTAGAGCAGGGGACTGAAGCTTTCTTT.

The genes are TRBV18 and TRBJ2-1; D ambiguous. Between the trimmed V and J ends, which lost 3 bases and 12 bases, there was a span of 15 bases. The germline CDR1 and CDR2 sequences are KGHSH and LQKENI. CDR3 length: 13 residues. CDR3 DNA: TGTGCCAGCTCACCCCCTGACCGAGCAGGGCAGTTCTTC. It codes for CASSPPDRAGQFF.

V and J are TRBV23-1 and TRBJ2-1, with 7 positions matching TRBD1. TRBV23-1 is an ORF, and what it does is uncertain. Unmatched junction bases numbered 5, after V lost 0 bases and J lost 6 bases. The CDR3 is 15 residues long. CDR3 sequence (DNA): TGCGCCAGCAGTCAATCACCGGACAGGCCCAATGAGCAGTTCTTC. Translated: CASSQSPDRPNEQFF.

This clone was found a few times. The chain's CDR3 is CASSQDISHGQRVFNYGYTF. The CDR3 DNA reads as TGTGCCAGCAGCCAAGATATTTCGCATGGACAGAGAGTTTTCAACTATGGCTACACCTTC. This chain links TRBV4-2 with TRBJ1-2; D perhaps matches TRBD1 (6 bases). This CDR3 has 20 amino acids. The germline V gene has CDR1 LGHNA and CDR2 YNFKEQ. Trimming shortened V by 0 bases and J by 2 bases, and 25 bases separated the two germline ends.

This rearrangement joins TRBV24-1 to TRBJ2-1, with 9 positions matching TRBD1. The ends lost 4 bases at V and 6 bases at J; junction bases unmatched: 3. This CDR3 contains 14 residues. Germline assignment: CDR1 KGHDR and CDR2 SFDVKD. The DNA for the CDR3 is TGTGCCACCAGTGACGAGGGACAGGGCAATGAGCAGTTCTTC. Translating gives CATSDEGQGNEQFF.

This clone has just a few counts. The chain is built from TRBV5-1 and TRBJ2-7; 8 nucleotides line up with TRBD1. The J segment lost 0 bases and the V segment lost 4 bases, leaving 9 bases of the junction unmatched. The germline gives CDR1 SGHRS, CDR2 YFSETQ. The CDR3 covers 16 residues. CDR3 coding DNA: TGCGCCAGCAGCGACCAGGGACAGGAAGTCTCCTACGAGCAGTACTTC. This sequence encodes CASSDQGQEVSYEQYF.

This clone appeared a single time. The CDR3 DNA sequence: TGTGCCAGTAGTAAGGTAATCTGGGAGGGGGGCTACACCTTC. Translation: CASSKVIWEGGYTF. The V and J genes are TRBV19 and TRBJ1-2; D perhaps matches TRBD1 (5 bases). CDR1 is LNHDA and CDR2 is SQIVND in the germline V gene (reference sequence). The CDR3 runs to 14 residues. V was trimmed by 4 bases and J by 8 bases, leaving 17 bases between them.

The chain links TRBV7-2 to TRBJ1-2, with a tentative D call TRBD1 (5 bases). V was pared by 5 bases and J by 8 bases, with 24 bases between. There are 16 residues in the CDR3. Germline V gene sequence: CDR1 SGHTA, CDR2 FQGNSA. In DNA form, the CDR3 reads TGTGCCAGCAGCACACAGTCCGGGACGCCCGGGGGAGGCTACACCTTC. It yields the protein CASSTQSGTPGGGYTF.

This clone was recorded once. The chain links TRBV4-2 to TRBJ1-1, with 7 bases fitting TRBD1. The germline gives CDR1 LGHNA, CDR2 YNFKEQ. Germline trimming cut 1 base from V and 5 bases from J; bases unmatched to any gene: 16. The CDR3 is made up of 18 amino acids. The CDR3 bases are TGTGCCAGCAGCCAAGGACCAACCCCCAGGACAGGAATGACTGAAGCTTTCTTT. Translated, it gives CASSQGPTPRTGMTEAFF.

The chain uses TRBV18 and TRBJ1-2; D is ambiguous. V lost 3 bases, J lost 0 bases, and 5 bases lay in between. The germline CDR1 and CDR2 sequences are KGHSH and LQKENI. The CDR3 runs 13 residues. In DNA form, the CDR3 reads TGTGCCAGCTCACCCGAGCCTAACTATGGCTACACCTTC. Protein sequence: CASSPEPNYGYTF.

The CDR3 region is CASSVGLADTDTQYF. The CDR3 bases are TGTGCCAGCTCGGTTGGACTAGCGGACACAGATACGCAGTATTTT. The V gene is TRBV25-1, the J gene TRBJ2-3; 10 bases align to TRBD2. CDR3 size: 15 residues. Trimming removed 8 bases from V and 2 bases from J; junction bases left unmatched: 7. The germline V gene has CDR1 MGHDK and CDR2 SYGVNS.

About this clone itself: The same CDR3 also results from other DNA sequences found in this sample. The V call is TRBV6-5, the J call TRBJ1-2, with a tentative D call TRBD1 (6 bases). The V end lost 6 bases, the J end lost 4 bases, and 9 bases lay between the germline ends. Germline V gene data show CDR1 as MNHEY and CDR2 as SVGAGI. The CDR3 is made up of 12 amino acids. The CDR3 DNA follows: TGTGCCAGCAGGGACAGACCCTATGGCTACACCTTC. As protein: CASRDRPYGYTF.

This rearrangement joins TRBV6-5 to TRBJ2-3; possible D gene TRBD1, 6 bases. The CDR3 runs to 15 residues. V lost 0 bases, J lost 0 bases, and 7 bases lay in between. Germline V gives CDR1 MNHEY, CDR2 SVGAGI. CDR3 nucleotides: TGTGCCAGCAGTTACTCGGGGGCTAGCACAGATACGCAGTATTTT. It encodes CASSYSGASTDTQYF.

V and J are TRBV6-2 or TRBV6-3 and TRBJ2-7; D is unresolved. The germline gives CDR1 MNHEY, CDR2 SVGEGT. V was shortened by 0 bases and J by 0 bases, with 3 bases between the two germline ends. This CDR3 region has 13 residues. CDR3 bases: TGTGCCAGCAGTTACTCTAACTCCTACGAGCAGTACTTC. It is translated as CASSYSNSYEQYF.

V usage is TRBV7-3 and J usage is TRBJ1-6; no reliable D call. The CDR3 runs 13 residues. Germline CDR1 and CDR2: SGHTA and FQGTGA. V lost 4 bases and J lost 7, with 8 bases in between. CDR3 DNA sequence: TGTGCCAGCAGCTACGGAGTCAATTCACCCCTCCACTTT. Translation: CASSYGVNSPLHF.

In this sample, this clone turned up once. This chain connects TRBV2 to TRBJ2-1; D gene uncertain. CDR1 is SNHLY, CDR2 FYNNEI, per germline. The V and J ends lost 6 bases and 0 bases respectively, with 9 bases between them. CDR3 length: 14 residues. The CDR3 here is CASSYVGSYNEQFF. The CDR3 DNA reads TGTGCCAGCAGCTACGTCGGCTCCTACAATGAGCAGTTCTTC.

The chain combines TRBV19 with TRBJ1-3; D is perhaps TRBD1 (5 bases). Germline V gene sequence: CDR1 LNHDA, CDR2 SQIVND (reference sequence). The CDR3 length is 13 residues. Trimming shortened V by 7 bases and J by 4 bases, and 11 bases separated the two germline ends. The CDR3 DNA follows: TGTGCCAGTACCCGGGGGTCCGGAAACACCATATATTTT. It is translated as CASTRGSGNTIYF.

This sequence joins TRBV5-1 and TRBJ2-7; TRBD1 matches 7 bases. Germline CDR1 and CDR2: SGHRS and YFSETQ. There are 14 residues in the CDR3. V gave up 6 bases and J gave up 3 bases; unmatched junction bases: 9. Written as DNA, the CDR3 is TGCGCCAGCAAGGCCCTACAGGGGTACTACGAGCAGTACTTC. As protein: CASKALQGYYEQYF.

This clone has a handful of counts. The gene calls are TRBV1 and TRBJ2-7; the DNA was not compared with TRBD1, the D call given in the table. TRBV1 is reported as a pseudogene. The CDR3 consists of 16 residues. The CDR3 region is CTSSQDKGQVSYEQYF. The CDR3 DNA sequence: TGCACCAGCAGCCAAGATAAGGGACAGGTATCCTACGAGCAGTACTTC.

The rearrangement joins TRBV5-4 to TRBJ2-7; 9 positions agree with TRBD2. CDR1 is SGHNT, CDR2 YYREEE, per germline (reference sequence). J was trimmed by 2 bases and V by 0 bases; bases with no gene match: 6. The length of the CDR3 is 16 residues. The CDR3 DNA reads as TGTGCCAGCAGCTTGGCGGGGGGCGGGAGGGCCTACGAGCAGTACTTC. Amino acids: CASSLAGGGRAYEQYF. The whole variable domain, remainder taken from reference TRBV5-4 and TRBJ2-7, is ETGVTQSPTHLIKTRGQQVTLRCSSQSGHNTVSWYQQALGQGPQFIFQYYREEENGRGNFPPRFSGLQFPNYSSELNVNALELDDSALYLCASSLAGGGRAYEQYFGPGTRLTVT.